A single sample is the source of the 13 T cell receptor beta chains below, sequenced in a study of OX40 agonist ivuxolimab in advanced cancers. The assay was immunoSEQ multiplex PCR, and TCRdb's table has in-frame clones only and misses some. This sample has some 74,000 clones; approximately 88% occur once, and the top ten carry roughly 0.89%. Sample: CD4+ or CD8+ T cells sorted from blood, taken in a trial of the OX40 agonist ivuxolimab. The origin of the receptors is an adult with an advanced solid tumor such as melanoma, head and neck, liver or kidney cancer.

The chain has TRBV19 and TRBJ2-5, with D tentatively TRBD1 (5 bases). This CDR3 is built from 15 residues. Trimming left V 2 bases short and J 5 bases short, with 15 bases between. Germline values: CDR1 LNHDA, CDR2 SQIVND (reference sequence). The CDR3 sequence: CASSIRQGNRETQYF. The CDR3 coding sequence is TGTGCCAGTAGTATAAGGCAGGGCAACCGGGAGACCCAGTACTTC. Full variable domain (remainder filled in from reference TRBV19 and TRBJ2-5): DGGITQSPKYLFRKEGQNVTLSCEQNLNHDAMYWYRQDPGQGLRLIYYSQIVNDFQKGDIAEGYSVSREKKESFPLTVTSAQKNPTAFYLCASSIRQGNRETQYFGPGTRLLVL.

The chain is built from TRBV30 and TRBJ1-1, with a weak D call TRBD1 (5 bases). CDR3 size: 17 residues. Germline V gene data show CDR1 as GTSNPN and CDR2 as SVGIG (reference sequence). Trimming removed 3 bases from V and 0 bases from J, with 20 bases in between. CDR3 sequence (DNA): TGTGCCTGGAGGGGGGGATTTTTCGCCCAGGTGAACACTGAAGCTTTCTTT. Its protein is CAWRGGFFAQVNTEAFF.

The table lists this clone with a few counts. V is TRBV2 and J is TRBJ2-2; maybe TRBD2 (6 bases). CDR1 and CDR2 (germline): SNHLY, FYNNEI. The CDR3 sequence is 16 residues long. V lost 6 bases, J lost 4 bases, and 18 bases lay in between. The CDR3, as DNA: TGTGCCAGCAGGAATGGGGGGATTTCGATCACCGGGGAGCTGTTTTTT. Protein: CASRNGGISITGELFF.

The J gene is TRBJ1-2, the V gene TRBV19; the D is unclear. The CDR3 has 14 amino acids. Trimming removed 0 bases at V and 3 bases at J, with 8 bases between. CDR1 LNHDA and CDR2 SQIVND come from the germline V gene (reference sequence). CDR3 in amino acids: CASSIDHGYYGYTF. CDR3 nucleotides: TGTGCCAGTAGTATAGATCACGGGTACTATGGCTACACCTTC.

CDR3 nucleotides: TGTGCCAGCAGCCGCGCTGGGGGCGGGGGATCCGGGGAGCTGTTTTTT. Translation: CASSRAGGGGSGELFF. V and J are TRBV11-3 and TRBJ2-2; TRBD2 is a possible D gene (7 bases). The germline V gene encodes CDR1 SGHNT and CDR2 YENEEA. The V gene lost 5 bases and the J gene lost 6 bases, with 19 bases spanning the gap. This CDR3 has 16 residues. Based on the CDR3 plus reference TRBV11-3 and TRBJ2-2, the full variable domain is EAGVVQSPRYKIIEKKQPVAFWCNPISGHNTLYWYLQNLGQGPELLIRYENEEAVDDSQLPKDRFSAERLKGVDSTLKIQPAELGDSAVYLCASSRAGGGGSGELFFGEGSRLTVL.

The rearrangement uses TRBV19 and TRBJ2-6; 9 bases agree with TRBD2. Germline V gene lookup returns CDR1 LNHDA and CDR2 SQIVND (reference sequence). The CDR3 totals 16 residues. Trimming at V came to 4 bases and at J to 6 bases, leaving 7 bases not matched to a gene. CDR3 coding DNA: TGTGCCAGTAGTACTAGCGGGATCTCTTCGGCCAACGTCCTGACTTTC. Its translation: CASSTSGISSANVLTF.

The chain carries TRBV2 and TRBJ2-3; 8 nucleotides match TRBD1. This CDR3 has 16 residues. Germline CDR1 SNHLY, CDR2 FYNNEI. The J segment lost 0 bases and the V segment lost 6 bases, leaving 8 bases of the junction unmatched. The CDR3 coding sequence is TGTGCCAGCAGACCTCTGGGGGACAGGAGCACAGATACGCAGTATTTT. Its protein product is CASRPLGDRSTDTQYF.

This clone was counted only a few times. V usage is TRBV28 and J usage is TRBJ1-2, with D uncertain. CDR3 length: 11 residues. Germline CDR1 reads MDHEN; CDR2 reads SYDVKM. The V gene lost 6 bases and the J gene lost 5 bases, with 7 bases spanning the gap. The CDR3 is CASRLRYGYTF. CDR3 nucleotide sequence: TGTGCCAGCAGATTAAGATATGGCTACACCTTC.

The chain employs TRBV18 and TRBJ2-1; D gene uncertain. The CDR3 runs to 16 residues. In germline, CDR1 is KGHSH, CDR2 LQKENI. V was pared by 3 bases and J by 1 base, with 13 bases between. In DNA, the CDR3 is TGTGCCAGCTCACCTATTAACTTTTCTTCCTACAATGAGCAGTTCTTC. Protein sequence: CASSPINFSSYNEQFF. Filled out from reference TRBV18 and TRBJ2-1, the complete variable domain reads NAGVMQNPRHLVRRRGQEARLRCSPMKGHSHVYWYRQLPEEGLKFMVYLQKENIIDESGMPKERFSAEFPKEGPSILRIQQVVRGDSAAYFCASSPINFSSYNEQFFGPGTRLTVL.

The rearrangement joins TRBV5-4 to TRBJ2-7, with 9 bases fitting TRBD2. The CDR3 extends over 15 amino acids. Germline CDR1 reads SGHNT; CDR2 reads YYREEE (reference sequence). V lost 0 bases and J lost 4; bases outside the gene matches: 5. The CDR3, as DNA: TGTGCCAGCAGCTTGGAGACTAGCGGACAATACGAGCAGTACTTC. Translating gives CASSLETSGQYEQYF. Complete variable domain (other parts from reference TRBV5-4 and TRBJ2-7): ETGVTQSPTHLIKTRGQQVTLRCSSQSGHNTVSWYQQALGQGPQFIFQYYREEENGRGNFPPRFSGLQFPNYSSELNVNALELDDSALYLCASSLETSGQYEQYFGPGTRLTVT.

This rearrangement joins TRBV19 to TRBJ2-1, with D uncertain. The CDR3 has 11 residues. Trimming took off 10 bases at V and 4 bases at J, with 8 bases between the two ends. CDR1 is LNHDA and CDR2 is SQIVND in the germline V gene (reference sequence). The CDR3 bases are TGTGCCACTTCATATTACAATGAGCAGTTCTTC. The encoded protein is CATSYYNEQFF.

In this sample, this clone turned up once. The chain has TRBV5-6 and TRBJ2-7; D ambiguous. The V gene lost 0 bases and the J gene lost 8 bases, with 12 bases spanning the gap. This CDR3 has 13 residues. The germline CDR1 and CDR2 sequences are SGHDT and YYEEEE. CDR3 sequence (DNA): TGTGCCAGCAGCTTGGGGGGTAGCCCCAAGCAGTACTTC. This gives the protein CASSLGGSPKQYF.

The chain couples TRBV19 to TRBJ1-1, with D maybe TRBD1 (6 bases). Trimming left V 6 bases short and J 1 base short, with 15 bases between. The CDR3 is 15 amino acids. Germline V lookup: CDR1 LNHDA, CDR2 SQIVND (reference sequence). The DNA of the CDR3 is TGTGCCAGTAGATCTCGGGGCAGGGGGAACACTGAAGCTTTCTTT. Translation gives CASRSRGRGNTEAFF.